The rows below give T cell receptor beta chains drawn from one sample of a study of blood T cell repertoires in COVID-19. The protocol was immunoSEQ multiplex PCR, while the TCRdb copy is restricted to in-frame clones and leaves out a portion. The data hold under 120,000 clones, with 69% observed a single time. Source material: peripheral blood. Receptors originate from a man at least 80 years old with acute or convalescent COVID-19. The CDR3 runs from the conserved cysteine through the conserved F or W. The order of the fields is J gene, clone size, D gene, V gene, CDR3 protein, CDR3 DNA. The D gene is left open where the match is weak. Rows may omit the clone size; those that give it use once, few, many or a size class.

TRBJ2-2,.,TRBD2,TRBV18,CASSDGTSKSTGELFF,TGTGCCAGCTCAGACGGGACTAGTAAATCTACCGGGGAGCTGTTTTTT
TRBJ2-1,.,TRBD2,TRBV9,CASSASPGTSGNEQFF,TGTGCCAGCAGCGCGAGCCCCGGGACTAGCGGCAATGAGCAGTTCTTC
TRBJ2-4,.,TRBD2,TRBV5-8,CASSSAGGKKNIQYF,TGTGCCAGCAGCTCCGCGGGGGGCAAGAAAAACATTCAGTACTTC
TRBJ2-3,.,TRBD2,TRBV5-4,CASRTSGGGTDTQYF,TGTGCCAGCAGGACTAGCGGGGGAGGCACAGATACGCAGTATTTT
TRBJ2-7,.,.,TRBV27,CASSLGLSNHLEQYF,TGTGCCAGCAGTTTAGGTCTATCCAACCACCTCGAGCAGTACTTC
TRBJ1-4,.,TRBD1,TRBV7-2,CASSPRTGRGFATNEKLFF,TGTGCCAGCAGCCCTCGGACAGGGAGAGGATTTGCAACTAATGAAAAACTGTTTTTT
TRBJ1-1,.,TRBD1,TRBV29-1,CSVVGQAEPEAFF,TGCAGCGTTGTAGGACAGGCCGAACCTGAAGCTTTCTTT
TRBJ2-7,.,.,TRBV27,CASSLGFPSYEQYF,TGTGCCAGCAGTTTGGGCTTCCCCTCCTACGAGCAGTACTTC
TRBJ2-1,few,.,TRBV12-3/TRBV12-4,CASSLRQGGEQFF,TGTGCCAGCAGTTTACGCCAGGGTGGTGAGCAGTTCTTC
TRBJ1-1,.,.,TRBV7-2,CASSFTGSGTEAFF,TGTGCCAGCAGCTTTACAGGGTCGGGCACTGAAGCTTTCTTT
TRBJ2-1,.,.,TRBV6-5,CASSRGMGMYNEQFF,TGTGCCAGCAGTCGGGGGATGGGTATGTACAATGAGCAGTTCTTC
TRBJ1-1,.,.,TRBV7-2,CASSQGTANTEAFF,TGTGCCAGCAGCCAGGGGACGGCGAACACTGAAGCTTTCTTT
TRBJ2-5,.,TRBD1,TRBV19,CASSIRGQGWETQYF,TGTGCCAGTAGTATAAGGGGACAGGGCTGGGAGACCCAGTACTTC
TRBJ2-1,.,.,TRBV21-1,CASSITSSSYNEQFF,TGTGCCAGCAGCATAACTAGTAGCTCCTACAATGAGCAGTTCTTC
TRBJ2-7,.,TRBD2,TRBV6-1,CASSEDWTSGFEWEQYF,TGTGCCAGCAGTGAAGATTGGACTAGCGGGTTTGAGTGGGAGCAGTACTTC
TRBJ2-7,few,TRBD1,TRBV27,CASSFWQGASYEQYF,TGTGCCAGCAGTTTTTGGCAGGGGGCCTCCTACGAGCAGTACTTC
TRBJ1-4,.,.,TRBV4-1,CASSRTFIGGSEKLFF,TGCGCCAGCAGCCGAACCTTCATAGGCGGGAGTGAAAAACTGTTTTTT
TRBJ1-6,.,.,TRBV2,CASSVEFFSPLHF,TGTGCCAGCAGTGTCGAGTTTTTCTCACCCCTCCACTTT
TRBJ1-2,.,TRBD1,TRBV27,CASSIRTGVNGYTF,TGTGCCAGCAGTATTAGGACAGGAGTTAATGGCTACACCTTC
TRBJ2-7,.,.,TRBV7-2,CASSLFNEQYF,TGTGCCAGCAGCTTATTCAACGAGCAGTACTTC
TRBJ2-1,.,.,TRBV18,CASSVRSHNEQFF,TGTGCCAGCTCCGTTAGAAGTCACAATGAGCAGTTCTTC
TRBJ2-3,few,TRBD2,TRBV19,CASSMVGTSGSIMQYF,TGTGCCAGTAGTATGGTCGGGACTAGCGGGAGTATCATGCAGTATTTT
TRBJ2-5,.,.,TRBV11-3,CASSPGGTVQETQYF,TGTGCCAGCAGCCCGGGGGGGACAGTCCAAGAGACCCAGTACTTC
TRBJ1-2,.,TRBD1,TRBV10-3,CAISGGTAYGYTF,TGTGCCATCAGTGGTGGGACAGCCTATGGCTACACCTTC
TRBJ2-1,.,.,TRBV5-1,CASSLIGTSYNEQFF,TGCGCCAGCAGCTTAATCGGGACTTCTTACAATGAGCAGTTCTTC
TRBJ1-2,.,.,TRBV30,CAWYTGFYGYTF,TGTGCCTGGTACACAGGTTTCTATGGCTACACCTTC
TRBJ2-1,.,.,TRBV7-2,CASCIQGGLYNEQFF,TGTGCCTCCTGTATACAGGGTGGTCTTTACAATGAGCAGTTCTTC
TRBJ2-5,once,TRBD1,TRBV7-9,CASSVSSGQGITQYF,TGTGCCAGCAGCGTGAGCTCGGGACAGGGGATAACCCAGTACTTC
TRBJ2-2,.,TRBD2,TRBV7-7,CASSKAGVGTGELFF,TGTGCTAGCTCGAAAGCGGGAGTGGGCACCGGGGAGCTGTTTTTT
TRBJ1-3,.,.,TRBV3-1/TRBV3-2,CASSQHRPPGKGNTIYF,TGTGCCAGCAGCCAACACCGCCCCCCGGGGAAAGGAAACACCATATATTTT
TRBJ2-7,.,TRBD2,TRBV7-2,CASSSSGPYEQYF,TGTGCCAGCAGCTCTAGCGGACCCTACGAGCAGTACTTC
TRBJ1-1,.,TRBD1,TRBV2,CASSLVGQGGGFF,TGTGCCAGCAGTCTTGTTGGCCAGGGGGGTGGTTTCTTT
TRBJ1-2,.,.,TRBV28,CASSLQPLTGYTF,TGTGCCAGCAGTTTACAACCTCTTACAGGCTACACCTTC
TRBJ2-7,.,.,TRBV21-1,CALAGAWSSYEQYF,TGTGCCCTAGCGGGAGCTTGGAGCTCCTACGAGCAGTACTTC
TRBJ1-2,.,.,TRBV10-3,CATRDTSNYGYTF,TGTGCCACTAGGGACACTTCTAACTATGGCTACACCTTC
TRBJ1-1,once,.,TRBV4-3,CASSLQENTEAFF,TGCGCCAGCAGCCTGCAGGAGAACACTGAAGCTTTCTTT
TRBJ2-1,.,TRBD2,TRBV3-1/TRBV3-2,CASSSLAGLSYNEQFF,TGTGCCAGCAGCTCCCTAGCGGGCCTCTCCTACAATGAGCAGTTCTTC
TRBJ1-1,.,.,TRBV12-3/TRBV12-4,CASSLGSEAFF,TGTGCCAGCAGTTTAGGGAGTGAAGCTTTCTTT
TRBJ2-3,few,.,TRBV3-1/TRBV3-2,CASSQDLMTDTQYF,TGTGCCAGCAGCCAAGATCTTATGACAGATACGCAGTATTTT
TRBJ2-3,.,TRBD1,TRBV11-1,CASSLYRGQGMDTQYF,TGTGCCAGCAGCTTATATCGGGGACAGGGCATGGATACGCAGTATTTT
TRBJ1-3,.,.,TRBV3-1/TRBV3-2,CASSQGPNSGNTIYF,TGTGCCAGCAGCCAGGGGCCCAACTCTGGAAACACCATATATTTT
TRBJ2-1,many,.,TRBV7-9,CASSLGASGLYNEQFF,TGTGCCAGCAGCCTGGGGGCTAGCGGACTCTACAATGAGCAGTTCTTC
TRBJ2-5,.,.,TRBV7-2,CASRTGEQETQYF,TGTGCCAGTAGAACGGGGGAGCAAGAGACCCAGTACTTC
TRBJ2-7,.,TRBD2,TRBV6-2/TRBV6-3,CASSYSTGLAGGEQYF,TGTGCCAGCAGTTACTCGACGGGACTAGCGGGAGGCGAGCAGTACTTC
TRBJ2-3,.,.,TRBV5-1,CASSLVADTQYF,TGCGCCAGCAGCTTGGTCGCAGATACGCAGTATTTT
TRBJ1-5,.,.,TRBV2,CASSEGAGSNQPQHF,TGTGCCAGCAGTGAAGGGGCGGGTAGCAATCAGCCCCAGCATTTT
TRBJ2-1,.,.,TRBV6-2/TRBV6-3,CASSREQGFSYNEQFF,TGTGCCAGCAGTCGAGAGCAGGGGTTCTCCTACAATGAGCAGTTCTTC
TRBJ2-3,.,TRBD2,TRBV19,CASRGAGVGTDTQYF,TGTGCCAGTAGGGGAGCGGGAGTGGGCACAGATACGCAGTATTTT
TRBJ1-5,.,.,TRBV9,CASSVEGDFNQPQHF,TGTGCCAGCAGCGTAGAAGGGGATTTCAATCAGCCCCAGCATTTT
TRBJ2-5,few,.,TRBV7-2,CASSLARQETQYF,TGTGCCAGCAGCTTAGCCCGTCAAGAGACCCAGTACTTC
TRBJ1-4,few,.,TRBV6-5,CASRGTREDEKLFF,TGTGCCAGCAGAGGTACAAGGGAGGATGAAAAACTGTTTTTT
TRBJ1-3,.,.,TRBV25-1,CASMGLSSGNTIYF,TGTGCCAGCATGGGACTGAGCTCTGGAAACACCATATATTTT
TRBJ1-3,.,TRBD1,TRBV5-1,CASSLNPGGMSGNTIYF,TGCGCCAGCAGCTTGAACCCAGGGGGCATGAGTGGAAACACCATATATTTT
TRBJ1-6,.,TRBD1,TRBV10-3,CAIRNRGLGSPLHF,TGTGCCATCAGGAACAGGGGGCTGGGTTCACCCCTCCACTTT
TRBJ2-2,few,.,TRBV19,CASQIRQNTGELFF,TGTGCCAGCCAAATCCGACAAAACACCGGGGAGCTGTTTTTT
TRBJ1-5,.,TRBD1,TRBV19,CASSDRGRIQPQHF,TGTGCCAGTAGTGACAGGGGGCGGATTCAGCCCCAGCATTTT
TRBJ1-6,few,.,TRBV24-1,CATSANSYNSPLHF,TGTGCCACCAGTGCAAACTCCTATAATTCACCCCTCCACTTT